This T cell receptor beta chain was recovered during a study of cytomegalovirus exposure and HLA in healthy donors. The donors gave bone marrow, and they were healthy. The CDR3 contains 16 residues. J gave up 3 bases and V 0 bases, and 4 bases lay outside the gene matches. The germline V gene has CDR1 ENHRY and CDR2 SYGVKD. A remark on this clone: Antigen: not known.

A multiplex PCR was run with 60 Vbeta primers and 13 Jbeta primers. TCRdb keeps only in-frame clones here, not all; method: immunoSEQ multiplex PCR. The repertoire holds about 130,000 clones, with around four fifths as singletons. Study-level results: In a later analysis, CMV-associated beta chains were mostly HLA-associated, it appeared.

This chain joins TRBV10-3 and TRBJ1-3; 8 bases are a match to TRBD1. This clonotype was sampled from a man aged 35-49 years in good health and CMV-seronegative. Input material: PBMCs. CDR3: CAISESRTGFGNTIYF. CDR3 DNA: TGTGCCATCAGTGAGTCCAGGACAGGGTTTGGAAACACCATATATTTT.